This TCR beta chain is from a study of blood T cell repertoires in COVID-19. CDR1 MNHNS and CDR2 SASEGT come from the germline V gene. CDR3 length equals 17 residues. The junction had 10 bases not matched to a gene; V was cut back by 4 bases and J by 3 bases. The protocol was immunoSEQ multiplex PCR, while the TCRdb copy is restricted to in-frame clones and leaves out a portion. This table has 150,000 to 200,000 clones, roughly 88% appearing once. V usage is TRBV6-1 and J usage is TRBJ2-5, with 11 bases fitting TRBD2. The sequence was obtained from a woman between 55 and 75 years old who had recovered from COVID-19. The material sequenced was PBMCs or T cells enriched from blood (not recorded which). CDR3 protein: CASSASVMGLAEETQYF. CDR3 nucleotide sequence: TGTGCCAGCAGTGCCTCCGTAATGGGACTAGCGGAAGAGACCCAGTACTTC.